This paragraph reports one T cell receptor (beta chain). Authors' methods: Estimation of nucleated cell counts was performed using reference gene primer amplification. Here immunoSEQ multiplex PCR was the method, and the copy in TCRdb shows in-frame clones only, minus some. V, J and clone size were drawn from that table, and D and trimming were deduced from the DNA. The data hold some 180,000 clones, with about 85% observed a single time. The sample is drawn from a study of blood T cell repertoires in COVID-19. Study context: T cells, B-cell-depleted T cells, or PBMCs supplied cDNA or gDNA.

The CDR3 length is 14 residues. The V end was cut by 8 bases, the J end by 8 bases, with 21 bases between. Germline V gene sequence: CDR1 SGDLS, CDR2 YYNGEE. Sequenced material: peripheral blood. The chain links TRBV9 to TRBJ2-3, with a possible D match to TRBD2 (6 bases). The clonotype was recovered from a man aged 55 to 70 with active or convalescent COVID-19. The chain's CDR3 is CARLDGGASVTQYF. As DNA, the CDR3 is TGTGCCAGATTAGATGGAGGGGCATCGGTTACGCAGTATTTT.